Shown below are 14 T cell receptor beta chains from a single sample sequenced in a study of cytomegalovirus exposure and HLA in healthy donors. The study ran its PCR with 60 Vbeta and 13 Jbeta primers. TCRdb's table, derived via immunoSEQ multiplex PCR, lists solely in-frame clones and lacks some. In the table there are around 90,000 clones, approximately 80% of which are singletons. The sequenced sample consisted of PBMCs. The receptors derive from a human donor in good health.

The V gene is TRBV5-8, the J gene TRBJ2-7; D perhaps matches TRBD1 (5 bases). Trimming took 2 bases from V and 6 from J, leaving 9 bases between them. The CDR3 spans 12 residues. Germline CDR1 SGHTS, CDR2 YDEGEE. The CDR3 sequence: CASSFRVLEQYF. The CDR3 DNA follows: TGTGCCAGCAGCTTCAGGGTCCTCGAGCAGTACTTC.

The rearrangement links TRBV7-9 to TRBJ1-1; TRBD1 agrees at 9 bases. CDR1 SEHNR and CDR2 FQNEAQ come from the germline V gene (reference sequence). Trimming took 2 bases from V and 0 from J; bases not matched to a gene: 13. This CDR3 comprises 19 residues. DNA of the CDR3: TGTGCCAGCAGCTTAATCCCCTTCCGGGACAGGGACATGAACACTGAAGCTTTCTTT. Translating gives CASSLIPFRDRDMNTEAFF.

The chain has TRBV28 and TRBJ2-7, with D possibly TRBD1 on 8 matching bases. V was cut by 5 bases and J by 1 base, with 15 bases left in between. CDR1 is MDHEN and CDR2 is SYDVKM in the germline V gene. This CDR3 region has 15 residues. For the CDR3, the DNA is TGTGCCAGCAGTCAAACAGGGGGGGATTCCTACGAGCAGTACTTC. The encoded protein is CASSQTGGDSYEQYF. Combining the CDR3 with reference TRBV28 and TRBJ2-7 gives the whole variable domain DVKVTQSSRYLVKRTGEKVFLECVQDMDHENMFWYRQDPGLGLRLIYFSYDVKMKEKGDIPEGYSVSREKKERFSLILESASTNQTSMYLCASSQTGGDSYEQYFGPGTRLTVT.

This clone was detected only a few times. The chain carries TRBV29-1 and TRBJ1-5; 7 positions match TRBD1. After removal of 7 bases from V and 4 bases from J, the junction contained 10 bases not matched to a gene. Germline V gene data show CDR1 as SQVTM and CDR2 as ANQGSEA. The CDR3 contains 14 residues. This chain's CDR3 is CSAQTGSGNQPQHF. The CDR3 DNA reads as TGCAGCGCCCAGACAGGGAGTGGGAATCAGCCCCAGCATTTT. The full variable domain, in which reference TRBV29-1 and TRBJ1-5 provide the parts outside the CDR3, is SAVISQKPSRDICQRGTSLTIQCQVDSQVTMMFWYRQQPGQSLTLIATANQGSEATYESGFVIDKFPISRPNLTFSTLTVSNMSPEDSSIYLCSAQTGSGNQPQHFGDGTRLSIL.

The chain uses TRBV28 and TRBJ1-2, with unresolved D. In germline, CDR1 is MDHEN, CDR2 SYDVKM. Trimming pared 4 bases from V and 9 bases from J, leaving 9 bases between. The CDR3 is made up of 11 amino acids. Here the CDR3 DNA reads TGTGCCAGCAGTTCCCTGACTCGCTACACCTTC. It encodes CASSSLTRYTF.

A single count supports this clone. The V gene is TRBV9, the J gene TRBJ1-5; TRBD1 matches at 8 bases. Germline loops: CDR1 SGDLS, CDR2 YYNGEE. The CDR3 totals 15 residues. Trimming at V came to 3 bases and at J to 4 bases, leaving 6 bases not matched to a gene. The CDR3 DNA reads TGTGCCAGCAGCGCCGGACAGGGAACTAATCAGCCCCAGCATTTT. It codes for CASSAGQGTNQPQHF.

J is TRBJ2-3 and V is TRBV18; 9 bases fit TRBD2. V trimming: 3 bases; J trimming: 2 bases; junction bases outside the gene matches: 3. The CDR3 has 15 residues. The germline V gene encodes CDR1 KGHSH and CDR2 LQKENI. The CDR3 sequence: CASSPPGLATDTQYF. In nucleotides, the CDR3 is TGTGCCAGCTCACCCCCGGGACTAGCCACAGATACGCAGTATTTT.

V usage is TRBV5-1 and J usage is TRBJ2-1, with TRBD2 as a possible D gene (6 bases). The CDR3 totals 15 residues. From germline, CDR1 is SGHRS and CDR2 YFSETQ. Trimming removed 2 bases from V and 1 base from J, with 10 bases in between. The CDR3 spells CASSFDGSSYNEQFF. CDR3 in DNA: TGCGCCAGCAGCTTTGACGGGAGTTCCTACAATGAGCAGTTCTTC.

The genes are TRBV19 and TRBJ2-7, with D possibly TRBD2 on 5 matching bases. The length of the CDR3 is 15 residues. V was clipped by 5 bases and J by 6 bases, with 20 bases between them. Germline CDR1 LNHDA, CDR2 SQIVND (reference sequence). CDR3 DNA: TGTGCCAGTAGTCCCCGGGGAGTTGGTCTGGGCGAGCAGTACTTC. It yields the protein CASSPRGVGLGEQYF.

V gene TRBV19 combines with J gene TRBJ2-6; TRBD2 matches 9 bases. The CDR3 is 16 amino acids. Germline-derived CDR1 and CDR2 are LNHDA and SQIVND (reference sequence). Germline trimming cut 5 bases from V and 5 bases from J; bases unmatched to any gene: 7. The CDR3 sequence is CASSLKGLARANVLTF. The CDR3, as DNA: TGTGCCAGTAGTCTAAAGGGACTAGCTCGGGCCAACGTCCTGACTTTC.

The chain employs TRBV5-1 and TRBJ2-3, with 10 bases fitting TRBD2. This CDR3 comprises 21 residues. The germline V gene encodes CDR1 SGHRS and CDR2 YFSETQ. The V segment lost 1 base and the J segment 0 bases; nucleotides outside the gene matches: 17. The CDR3 DNA reads TGCGCCAGCAGCTTGTATTGGGAGCCGGGACTAGCGCGAGGTAGCACAGATACGCAGTATTTT. Protein sequence: CASSLYWEPGLARGSTDTQYF.

V usage is TRBV18 and J usage is TRBJ2-7; 11 positions match TRBD1. The J segment lost 2 bases and the V segment lost 5 bases, leaving 5 bases of the junction unmatched. CDR3 length: 15 amino acids. Germline V gives CDR1 KGHSH, CDR2 LQKENI. DNA of the CDR3: TGTGCCAGCTCAACGGGACAGGGGGTTACCTACGAGCAGTACTTC. Protein sequence: CASSTGQGVTYEQYF. Filled out from reference TRBV18 and TRBJ2-7, the complete variable domain reads NAGVMQNPRHLVRRRGQEARLRCSPMKGHSHVYWYRQLPEEGLKFMVYLQKENIIDESGMPKERFSAEFPKEGPSILRIQQVVRGDSAAYFCASSTGQGVTYEQYFGPGTRLTVT.

V is TRBV7-2 and J is TRBJ1-2, with 12 bases fitting TRBD1. The CDR3 covers 14 residues. With 1 base clipped from V and 6 bases from J, the junction kept 0 bases outside the gene matches. Germline CDR1 SGHTA, CDR2 FQGNSA. The CDR3 region is CASSLGDRGHGYTF. CDR3 nucleotides: TGTGCCAGCAGCTTAGGGGACAGGGGGCATGGCTACACCTTC.

This clone showed up just a few times. This rearrangement joins TRBV7-3 to TRBJ2-2, with a tentative D call TRBD2 (5 bases). Trimming removed 1 base from V and 4 bases from J, with 10 bases in between. The germline CDR1 and CDR2 sequences are SGHTA and FQGTGA. This CDR3 spans 15 amino acids. This CDR3 is CASSLRASGTGELFF. The CDR3, as DNA: TGTGCCAGCAGCTTAAGGGCCAGCGGCACCGGGGAGCTGTTTTTT. The full variable domain, its missing parts supplied by reference TRBV7-3 and TRBJ2-2, is GAGVSQTPSNKVTEKGKYVELRCDPISGHTALYWYRQSLGQGPEFLIYFQGTGAADDSGLPNDRFFAVRPEGSVSTLKIQRTERGDSAVYLCASSLRASGTGELFFGEGSRLTVL.